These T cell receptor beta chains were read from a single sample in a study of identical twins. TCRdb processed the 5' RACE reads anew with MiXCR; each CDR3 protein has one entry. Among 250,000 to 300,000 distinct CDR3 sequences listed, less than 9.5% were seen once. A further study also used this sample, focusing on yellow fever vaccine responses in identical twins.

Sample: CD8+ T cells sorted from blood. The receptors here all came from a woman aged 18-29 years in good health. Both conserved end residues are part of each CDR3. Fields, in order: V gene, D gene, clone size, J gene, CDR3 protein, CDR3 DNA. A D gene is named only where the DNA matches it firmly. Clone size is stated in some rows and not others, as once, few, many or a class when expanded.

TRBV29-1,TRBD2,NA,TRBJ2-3,CSVEDPSGGARDTQYF,TGCAGCGTTGAGGACCCTAGCGGGGGGGCCAGAGATACGCAGTATTTT
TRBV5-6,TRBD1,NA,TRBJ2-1,CASSQITRQGPYNEQFF,TGTGCCAGCAGCCAAATCACCCGACAGGGGCCCTACAATGAGCAGTTCTTC
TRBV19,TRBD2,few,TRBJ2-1,CASRRLAGGNNEQFF,TGTGCCAGTAGGCGACTAGCGGGAGGAAATAATGAGCAGTTCTTC
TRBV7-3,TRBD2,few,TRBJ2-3,CASSLGLAGRTDTQYF,TGTGCCAGCAGCCTAGGCCTAGCGGGGCGCACAGATACGCAGTATTTT
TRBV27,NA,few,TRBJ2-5,CASSLTGRHFWF,TGTGCCAGCAGTTTGACAGGGAGGCATTTTTGGTTC
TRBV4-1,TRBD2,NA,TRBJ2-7,CASSPTGLAAYEQYF,TGCGCCAGCAGCCCAACGGGACTAGCGGCTTACGAGCAGTACTTC
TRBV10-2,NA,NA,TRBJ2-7,CASSERSQEQYF,TGCGCCAGCAGTGAGAGGAGTCAGGAGCAGTACTTC
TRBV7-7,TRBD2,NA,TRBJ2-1,CASSTRLADCNEQFF,TGTGCTAGCAGCACCCGACTAGCGGACTGCAATGAGCAGTTCTTC
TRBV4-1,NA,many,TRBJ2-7,CASSQVVLISYEQYF,TGCGCCAGCAGCCAAGTAGTGCTAATCTCCTACGAGCAGTACTTC
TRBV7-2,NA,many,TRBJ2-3,CASSLEGGNTQYF,TGTGCCAGCAGTCTCGAAGGGGGTAATACGCAGTATTTT
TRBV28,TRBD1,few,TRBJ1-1,CASSFPTGTESMNTEAFF,TGTGCCAGCAGTTTCCCGACCGGGACAGAATCCATGAACACTGAAGCTTTCTTT
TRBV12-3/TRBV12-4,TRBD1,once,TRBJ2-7,CASSLVGQAGYEQYF,TGTGCCAGCAGTTTAGTGGGACAGGCCGGGTACGAGCAGTACTTC
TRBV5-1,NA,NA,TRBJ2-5,CASSLWVGQETQYF,TGCGCCAGCAGCTTGTGGGTTGGTCAGGAGACCCAGTACTTC
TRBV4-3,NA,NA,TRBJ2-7,CASSQDRAGPYEQYF,TGCGCCAGCAGCCAAGATCGCGCAGGCCCCTACGAGCAGTACTTC
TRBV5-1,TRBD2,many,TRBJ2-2,CASSSVAGVLELFF,TGCGCCAGCAGCTCAGTAGCGGGAGTTCTGGAGCTGTTTTTT
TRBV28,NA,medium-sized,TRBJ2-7,CASSSGTGEQYF,TGTGCCAGCAGTTCAGGGACGGGCGAGCAGTACTTC
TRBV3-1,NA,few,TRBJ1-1,CASSQADIALEAFF,TGTGCCAGCAGCCAAGCCGACATAGCCCTAGAAGCTTTCTTT
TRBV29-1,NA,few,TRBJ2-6,CSVEPRDGTPGANVLTF,TGCAGCGTCGAACCCAGGGACGGAACACCTGGGGCCAACGTCCTGACTTTC
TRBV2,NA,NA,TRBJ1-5,CASSPPDLPQHF,TGTGCCAGCAGCCCCCCGGACTTACCCCAGCATTTT
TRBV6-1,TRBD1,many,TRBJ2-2,CASSRQGITGELFF,TGTGCCAGCAGTCGACAGGGGATCACCGGGGAGCTGTTTTTT
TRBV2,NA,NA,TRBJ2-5,CASRNTNRDYQETQYF,TGTGCCAGCAGAAACACAAACAGGGACTACCAAGAGACCCAGTACTTC
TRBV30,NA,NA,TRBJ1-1,CAWTTGPMNTEAFF,TGTGCCTGGACCACTGGGCCTATGAACACTGAAGCTTTCTTT
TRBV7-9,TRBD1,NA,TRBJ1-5,CASSAGTGGGQPQHF,TGTGCCAGCAGCGCCGGGACAGGGGGCGGACAGCCCCAGCATTTT
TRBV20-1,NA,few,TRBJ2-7,CSARDVTGGPYEQYF,TGCAGTGCTAGAGATGTCACAGGAGGTCCCTACGAGCAGTACTTC
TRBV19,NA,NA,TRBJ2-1,CASSIGRDGYNEQFF,TGTGCCAGTAGTATAGGCCGGGACGGATACAATGAGCAGTTCTTC
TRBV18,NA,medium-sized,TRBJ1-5,CASSPSQPHQPQHF,TGTGCCAGCTCACCTTCCCAGCCACATCAGCCCCAGCATTTT
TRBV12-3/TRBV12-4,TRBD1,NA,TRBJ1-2,CASSLDRGQHAGYTF,TGTGCCAGCAGTTTGGACAGGGGGCAGCATGCTGGCTACACCTTC
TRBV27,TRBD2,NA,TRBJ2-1,CASSLSAGDLYNEQFF,TGTGCCAGCAGTTTATCGGCGGGGGACCTCTACAATGAGCAGTTCTTC
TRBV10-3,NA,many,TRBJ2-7,CAISELRHSEQYF,TGTGCCATCAGTGAATTACGGCACAGCGAGCAGTACTTC
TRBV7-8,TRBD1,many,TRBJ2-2,CASTRQGPGELFF,TGTGCCAGCACCCGACAGGGACCCGGGGAGCTGTTTTTT
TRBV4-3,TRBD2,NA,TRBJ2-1,CASSQTRTSGNDEQFF,TGCGCCAGCAGCCAAACAAGGACTAGCGGGAACGATGAGCAGTTCTTC
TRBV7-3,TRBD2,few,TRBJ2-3,CASSSSGGVTDTQYF,TGTGCCAGCAGCTCCAGCGGGGGGGTCACAGATACGCAGTATTTT
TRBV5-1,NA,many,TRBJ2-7,CASSLVGISYEQYF,TGCGCCAGCAGCTTGGTCGGCATCTCCTACGAGCAGTACTTC
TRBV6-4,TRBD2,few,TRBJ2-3,CASSDSGGSADTQYF,TGTGCCAGCAGTGACTCGGGAGGGTCGGCCGATACGCAGTATTTT
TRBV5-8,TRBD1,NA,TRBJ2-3,CASSFSTGGTDTQYF,TGTGCCAGCAGCTTCTCGACAGGGGGCACAGATACGCAGTATTTT
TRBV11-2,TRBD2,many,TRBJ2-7,CASSYGGGQYF,TGTGCCAGCAGTTACGGGGGGGGGCAGTACTTC
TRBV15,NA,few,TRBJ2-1,CATSRGRTGNEQFF,TGTGCCACCAGCAGAGGTAGGACCGGCAATGAGCAGTTCTTC
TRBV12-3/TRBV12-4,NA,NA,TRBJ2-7,CASSLAGRDASFSYEQYF,TGTGCCAGCAGTTTAGCCGGCAGGGACGCATCCTTCTCCTACGAGCAGTACTTC
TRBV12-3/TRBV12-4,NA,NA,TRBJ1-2,CASGRGDGYTF,TGTGCCAGCGGTCGGGGGGATGGCTACACCTTC
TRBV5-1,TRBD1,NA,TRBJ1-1,CASSYWRKGLRDSDGRAEAFF,TGCGCCAGCAGCTACTGGAGGAAGGGTCTTCGGGACAGTGATGGTCGGGCTGAAGCTTTCTTT
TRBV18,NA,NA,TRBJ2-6,CASSERPRADSGANVLTF,TGTGCCAGCTCAGAGCGTCCCAGGGCGGACTCTGGGGCCAACGTCCTGACTTTC
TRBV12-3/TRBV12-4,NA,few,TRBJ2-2,CASSPQTSRWDTGELFF,TGTGCCAGCAGTCCACAGACGAGTAGGTGGGACACCGGGGAGCTGTTTTTT
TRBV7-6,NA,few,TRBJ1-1,CASSSLDPGAFF,TGTGCCAGCAGCTCATTAGACCCAGGAGCTTTCTTT
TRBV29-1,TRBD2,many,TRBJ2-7,CSVESSGETYEQYF,TGCAGCGTTGAGTCTAGCGGGGAGACCTACGAGCAGTACTTC
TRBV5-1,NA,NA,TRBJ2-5,CTSSLGGTPYQREETQYF,TGCACCAGCAGCTTGGGCGGAACTCCGTACCAACGAGAAGAGACCCAGTACTTC
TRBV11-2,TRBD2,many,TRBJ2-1,CASSLGVGFSGRSNEQFF,TGTGCCAGCAGCTTAGGGGTGGGTTTTAGCGGGAGGTCCAATGAGCAGTTCTTC
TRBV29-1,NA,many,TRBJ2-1,CSVTGREQFF,TGCAGCGTTACGGGGAGGGAGCAGTTCTTC
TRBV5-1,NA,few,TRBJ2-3,CASTSLPGDTQYF,TGCGCCAGCACCTCCCTCCCGGGGGATACGCAGTATTTT
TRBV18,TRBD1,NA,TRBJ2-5,CASSPPGTGGIQETQYF,TGTGCCAGCTCACCCCCCGGGACAGGGGGGATTCAAGAGACCCAGTACTTC
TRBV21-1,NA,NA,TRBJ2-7,CASSKEKGAAVEQYF,TGTGCCAGCAGCAAAGAAAAGGGGGCGGCGGTCGAGCAGTACTTC
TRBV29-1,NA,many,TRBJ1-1,CSVEVRNTEAFF,TGCAGCGTTGAAGTCAGGAACACTGAAGCTTTCTTT
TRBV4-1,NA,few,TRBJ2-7,CASSPTGLDEQYF,TGCGCCAGCAGCCCCACGGGCCTTGACGAGCAGTACTTC
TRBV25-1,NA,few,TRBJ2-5,CASRAEEAGAQYF,TGTGCCAGCAGGGCAGAGGAAGCCGGGGCCCAGTACTTC
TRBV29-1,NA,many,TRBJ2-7,CSVGTDHLYEQYF,TGCAGCGTTGGGACGGATCACTTATACGAGCAGTACTTC
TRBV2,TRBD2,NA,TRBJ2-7,CASSEGPSGGLTPYEQYF,TGTGCCAGCAGTGAAGGTCCTAGCGGGGGCCTTACTCCCTACGAGCAGTACTTC
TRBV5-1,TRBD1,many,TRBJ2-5,CASRTGGQETQYF,TGCGCCAGCAGAACAGGGGGCCAAGAGACCCAGTACTTC
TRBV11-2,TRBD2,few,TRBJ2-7,CASSSTSGGALYEQYF,TGTGCCAGCAGCTCCACCTCCGGGGGGGCCCTCTACGAGCAGTACTTC